Shown below are 21 T cell receptor beta chains from a single sample sequenced in a study of T cells after yellow fever vaccination. Each CDR3 protein is one row after TCRdb ran MiXCR on the 5' RACE reads. The profile shows 200,000 to 300,000 distinct CDR3 sequences, around 6.7% of them singletons. The sequencing here drew on CD4+ T cells sorted from PBMCs, taken on the day of the yellow fever booster vaccination. Receptors were obtained from a man aged 25-40 years who received the YFV17D yellow fever vaccine.

In this sample, this clonotype turned up a few times. The chain recombines TRBV7-3 with TRBJ2-6, with a possible D match to TRBD2 (5 bases). CDR3 length: 15 residues. The V end lost 5 bases, the J end lost 4 bases, and 12 bases lay between the germline ends. Germline loops: CDR1 SGHTA, CDR2 FQGTGA. The CDR3 bases are TGTGCCAGCAGCCCGGAGGCCGCGGGGGCCAACGTCCTGACTTTC. This gives the protein CASSPEAAGANVLTF.

This clonotype occurred a few times. This rearrangement joins TRBV6-2 or TRBV6-3 to TRBJ2-1, with 8 bases matching TRBD1. The CDR3 loop spans 14 amino acids. Germline V CDR1 and CDR2: MNHEY, SVGEGT. With 5 bases clipped from V and 7 bases from J, the junction kept 7 bases outside the gene matches. CDR3 sequence (DNA): TGTGCCAGCAGTGCGCAGGGGGCGCTAAATGAGCAGTTCTTC. This gives the protein CASSAQGALNEQFF.

The table lists this clonotype with a few counts. The chain couples TRBV12-3 or TRBV12-4 to TRBJ2-3; the D gene is possibly TRBD1 (5 bases). Trimming pared 6 bases from V and 2 bases from J, leaving 18 bases between. CDR3 length equals 16 residues. The CDR3 protein is CASSRAPKGHTDTQYF. The CDR3 DNA sequence: TGTGCCAGCAGCCGGGCCCCCAAGGGGCACACAGATACGCAGTATTTT.

About this clonotype: This clone may be a read error of a much larger clone one base away. The chain recombines TRBV7-2 with TRBJ2-1; 12 bases fit TRBD2. Germline V gene lookup returns CDR1 SGHTA and CDR2 FQGNSA. The CDR3 has 15 amino acids. CDR3 sequence reads: CSSSLTSGRYNEQFF. The CDR3 DNA reads as TGTTCCAGCAGCTTAACTAGCGGGAGGTACAATGAGCAGTTCTTC.

This clonotype was found many times. This rearrangement joins TRBV12-3 or TRBV12-4 to TRBJ1-5; D is ambiguous. Trimming pared 3 bases from V and 3 bases from J, leaving 9 bases between. The length of the CDR3 is 14 residues. As DNA, the CDR3 is TGTGCCAGCAGTTTCGGGCCCCTCAATCAGCCCCAGCATTTT. Encoded protein: CASSFGPLNQPQHF.

This clonotype showed up many times. The genes are TRBV5-1 and TRBJ2-6; possible D gene TRBD2, 6 bases. This CDR3 spans 17 amino acids. The V gene's germline CDR1 is SGHRS and CDR2 YFSETQ. The germline V and J ends were trimmed by 0 bases and 2 bases, with 12 bases remaining between them. The CDR3 here is CASSLVGGTTGANVLTF. The CDR3 bases are TGCGCCAGCAGCTTGGTAGGCGGGACGACTGGGGCCAACGTCCTGACTTTC.

This clonotype has a count of ten or more. The chain has TRBV5-1 and TRBJ1-5; tentatively, D is TRBD1 (5 bases). The V and J ends lost 0 bases and 2 bases respectively, with 9 bases between them. The CDR3 runs 15 residues. CDR1 and CDR2 (germline): SGHRS, YFSETQ. DNA for the CDR3: TGCGCCAGCAGCTTGGGAGGGGCAGGCAATCAGCCCCAGCATTTT. Residues: CASSLGGAGNQPQHF.

In this sample, this clonotype turned up many times. The genes are TRBV3-1 and TRBJ1-6; D not resolved. V gave up 0 bases and J gave up 10 bases, with 13 bases separating them. The CDR3 covers 15 residues. Germline V lookup: CDR1 LGHDT, CDR2 YNNKEL (reference sequence). This chain's CDR3 is CASSQEARERSPLHF. For the CDR3, the DNA is TGTGCCAGCAGCCAAGAGGCCCGTGAACGGTCACCCCTCCACTTT.

There are many counts of this clonotype. The J gene is TRBJ2-2, the V gene TRBV14; D tentatively fits TRBD1 or TRBD2 (5 bases each). Germline V gene sequence: CDR1 SGHDN, CDR2 FVKESK. The V and J ends lost 5 bases and 5 bases respectively, with 15 bases between them. There are 15 residues in the CDR3. The CDR3: CASSVQRGTTGELFF. The CDR3 nucleotides are TGTGCCAGCAGCGTGCAGAGGGGTACAACCGGGGAGCTGTTTTTT.

This sequence joins TRBV20-1 and TRBJ2-3, with D perhaps assigned TRBD1 or TRBD2 (6 bases each). Germline loops: CDR1 DFQATT, CDR2 SNEGSKA (reference sequence). The V and J ends lost 6 bases and 2 bases respectively, with 9 bases between them. The CDR3 has 12 amino acids. For the CDR3, the DNA is TGCAGTGCCTCGGGGGCCACAGATACGCAGTATTTT. This translates into CSASGATDTQYF.

This chain connects TRBV20-1 to TRBJ2-5; 9 bases match TRBD2. Germline V lookup: CDR1 DFQATT, CDR2 SNEGSKA (reference sequence). J gave up 1 base and V 1 base, and 7 bases lay outside the gene matches. The CDR3 extends over 16 amino acids. The CDR3: CSARGASGRSQETQYF. The CDR3 coding sequence is TGCAGTGCTAGAGGGGCGAGCGGGAGGTCCCAAGAGACCCAGTACTTC.

The chain carries TRBV5-1 and TRBJ2-6; 10 positions agree with TRBD1. V was pared by 4 bases and J by 3 bases, with 7 bases of the junction left unmatched. CDR1 is SGHRS and CDR2 is YFSETQ in the germline V gene. This CDR3 region has 17 residues. The CDR3 region is CASSPGQGSGGANVLTF. CDR3 DNA sequence: TGCGCCAGCAGCCCGGGACAGGGGAGTGGTGGGGCCAACGTCCTGACTTTC. The full variable domain, rest sourced from reference TRBV5-1 and TRBJ2-6, is KAGVTQTPRYLIKTRGQQVTLSCSPISGHRSVSWYQQTPGQGLQFLFEYFSETQRNKGNFPGRFSGRQFSNSRSEMNVSTLELGDSALYLCASSPGQGSGGANVLTFGAGSRLTVL.

This clonotype was seen only a few times. The chain combines TRBV12-3 or TRBV12-4 with TRBJ2-3, with D tentatively TRBD2 (6 bases). The length of the CDR3 is 11 residues. Trimming pared 2 bases from V and 10 bases from J, leaving 7 bases between. In DNA form, the CDR3 reads TGTGCCAGCAGTTTACGGGACTCGCAGTATTTT. Translating gives CASSLRDSQYF.

This clonotype has ten or more counts. The J gene is TRBJ2-3, the V gene TRBV20-1; weak D call: TRBD2 (5 bases). The CDR3 is 15 amino acids. CDR1 and CDR2 (germline): DFQATT, SNEGSKA (reference sequence). Trimming removed 3 bases from V and 3 bases from J, with 16 bases in between. DNA of the CDR3: TGCAGTGCTAGGTGGACGGGAAAAGGGACAGATACGCAGTATTTT. This encodes CSARWTGKGTDTQYF.

In this sample, this clonotype turned up many times. This chain joins TRBV5-1 and TRBJ2-7; 12 bases align to TRBD2. Germline CDR1 is SGHRS and CDR2 is YFSETQ. The CDR3 contains 16 residues. The V gene end was trimmed by 4 bases and the J gene end by 4 bases; junction bases not matched to a gene: 9. The CDR3 nucleotides read TGCGCCAGCAGCCCGCAGCCTAGCGGGAGGGAATACGAGCAGTACTTC. This gives the protein CASSPQPSGREYEQYF.

The genes are TRBV3-1 and TRBJ2-7; D possibly uses TRBD1 or TRBD2 (5 bases each). In germline, CDR1 is LGHDT, CDR2 YNNKEL (reference sequence). The CDR3 is made up of 18 amino acids. Trimming left V 11 bases short and J 4 bases short, with 33 bases between. The CDR3 sequence is CAFCFEGVSGVGRYEQYF. CDR3 sequence (DNA): TGTGCCTTCTGTTTCGAGGGAGTGTCAGGCGTGGGACGGTACGAGCAGTACTTC.

The table lists this clonotype with many counts. The rearrangement joins TRBV20-1 to TRBJ2-1; no reliable D call. CDR1 is DFQATT, CDR2 SNEGSKA, per germline (reference sequence). CDR3 length: 12 amino acids. V was shortened by 3 bases and J by 5 bases, with 8 bases between the two germline ends. CDR3 region: CSARLPNNEQFF. The CDR3 DNA follows: TGCAGTGCTAGGTTGCCCAACAATGAGCAGTTCTTC.

This clonotype was seen many times. The genes are TRBV5-6 and TRBJ2-1; TRBD2 matches 13 bases. The V gene end was trimmed by 3 bases and the J gene end by 0 bases; junction bases not matched to a gene: 6. The CDR3 runs 18 residues. The V gene's germline CDR1 is SGHDT and CDR2 YYEEEE. The CDR3 DNA follows: TGTGCCAGCAGCTCGGGGACTAGCGGGATCCCCTCCTACAATGAGCAGTTCTTC. It is translated as CASSSGTSGIPSYNEQFF.

This clonotype showed up many times. The chain links TRBV5-1 to TRBJ2-5; TRBD1 matches 7 bases. This CDR3 comprises 17 residues. V was clipped by 0 bases and J by 0 bases; unmatched bases: 8. Germline CDR1 and CDR2: SGHRS and YFSETQ. CDR3 amino acids: CASSLGVQGPDQETQYF. CDR3 sequence (DNA): TGCGCCAGCAGCTTGGGTGTACAGGGGCCTGACCAAGAGACCCAGTACTTC. Drawing the rest from reference TRBV5-1 and TRBJ2-5, the complete variable domain is KAGVTQTPRYLIKTRGQQVTLSCSPISGHRSVSWYQQTPGQGLQFLFEYFSETQRNKGNFPGRFSGRQFSNSRSEMNVSTLELGDSALYLCASSLGVQGPDQETQYFGPGTRLLVL.

This chain joins TRBV29-1 and TRBJ2-2; tentatively, D is TRBD1 (5 bases). Germline CDR1 and CDR2: SQVTM and ANQGSEA. The CDR3 has 14 amino acids. V was shortened by 4 bases and J by 0 bases, with 9 bases between the two germline ends. The CDR3 region is CSVVGRANTGELFF. In DNA, the CDR3 is TGCAGCGTTGTGGGCAGGGCGAACACCGGGGAGCTGTTTTTT.

This clonotype has more than one count but fewer than ten. The rearrangement joins TRBV6-2 or TRBV6-3 to TRBJ2-1, with D hard to call. The CDR3 is 15 residues long. Deletions cut 5 bases from V and 6 bases from J, with 17 bases between. CDR1 is MNHEY and CDR2 is SVGEGT in the germline V gene. The CDR3 region is CASSTIRLGGNEQFF. As DNA, the CDR3 is TGTGCCAGCAGTACTATAAGGCTAGGCGGCAATGAGCAGTTCTTC.